This TCR beta chain comes out of a study of T cell responses to AZD1222 COVID-19 vaccine. Germline-derived CDR1 and CDR2 are LNHDA and SQIVND (reference sequence). The trim removed 6 bases at V and 0 bases at J, leaving 10 bases unmatched. CDR3 size: 18 residues. The study's findings and limits: Most donors were white British, females outnumbered males, and clonal diversity was possibly underestimated.

Assay used: immunoSEQ multiplex PCR; TCRdb lists only in-frame clones, some missing. This table has over 100,000 clones, about 87% appearing once. A word on this clone: Its antigen is not known.

The specimen was peripheral blood, collected on day 0 of AZD1222 vaccination. The clonotype comes from an adult in good health. The chain employs TRBV19 and TRBJ2-6; 8 bases line up with TRBD1. The CDR3 reads CASSSPGQATSGANVLTF. The CDR3 DNA is TGTGCCAGTAGCTCCCCGGGACAGGCGACCTCTGGGGCCAACGTCCTGACTTTC.